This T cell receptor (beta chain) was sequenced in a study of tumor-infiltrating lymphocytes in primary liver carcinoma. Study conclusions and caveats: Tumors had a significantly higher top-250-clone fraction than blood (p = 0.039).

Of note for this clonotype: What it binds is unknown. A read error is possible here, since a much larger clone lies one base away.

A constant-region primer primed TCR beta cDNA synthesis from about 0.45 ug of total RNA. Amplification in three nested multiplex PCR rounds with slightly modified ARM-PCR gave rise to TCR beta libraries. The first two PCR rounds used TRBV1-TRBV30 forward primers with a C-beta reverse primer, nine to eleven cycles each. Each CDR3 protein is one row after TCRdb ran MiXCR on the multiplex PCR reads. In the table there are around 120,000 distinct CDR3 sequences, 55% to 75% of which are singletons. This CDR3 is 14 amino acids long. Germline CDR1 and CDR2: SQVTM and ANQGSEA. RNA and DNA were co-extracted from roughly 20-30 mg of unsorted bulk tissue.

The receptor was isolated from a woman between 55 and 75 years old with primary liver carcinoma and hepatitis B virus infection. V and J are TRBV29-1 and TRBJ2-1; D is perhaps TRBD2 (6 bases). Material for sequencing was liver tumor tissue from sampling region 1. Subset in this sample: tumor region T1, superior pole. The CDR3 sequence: CRVGGPRGVNEQFF. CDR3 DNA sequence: TGCAGGGTTGGAGGGCCGAGGGGAGTCAATGAGCAGTTCTTC.